Presented here are 8 T cell receptor beta chains from one specimen sequenced in a study of blood T cell repertoires in COVID-19. Using immunoSEQ multiplex PCR, the repertoire was profiled, and TCRdb retains in-frame clones only, with some absent. The data contain tens of thousands of clones, about four fifths of them seen just once; the ten biggest clones take up 3.2%. Material for sequencing was peripheral blood. The receptors originated from a man in his forties with acute or convalescent COVID-19.

The V call is TRBV5-1, the J call TRBJ2-5, with D maybe TRBD2 (5 bases). CDR3 length: 15 amino acids. Trimming left V 0 bases short and J 2 bases short, with 11 bases between. Germline V gene sequence: CDR1 SGHRS, CDR2 YFSETQ. The CDR3 DNA follows: TGCGCCAGCAGCTTGGCCGGGATAGCGCAAGAGACCCAGTACTTC. This sequence encodes CASSLAGIAQETQYF. Variable domain in full (rest from reference TRBV5-1 and TRBJ2-5): KAGVTQTPRYLIKTRGQQVTLSCSPISGHRSVSWYQQTPGQGLQFLFEYFSETQRNKGNFPGRFSGRQFSNSRSEMNVSTLELGDSALYLCASSLAGIAQETQYFGPGTRLLVL.

This chain uses TRBV7-3 with TRBJ2-1; 7 nucleotides agree with TRBD2. Looked up from germline, CDR1 is SGHTA and CDR2 is FQGTGA. Unmatched junction bases numbered 9, after V lost 1 base and J lost 6 bases. This CDR3 contains 16 residues. The CDR3: CASSLSRGEGFNEQFF. In DNA form, the CDR3 reads TGTGCCAGCAGCTTAAGTCGGGGGGAAGGATTCAATGAGCAGTTCTTC.

DNA of the CDR3: TGTGCCAGCAGGTCGACGGCAGGATATACTGAAGCTTTCTTT. The encoded protein is CASRSTAGYTEAFF. The chain carries TRBV5-6 and TRBJ1-1; no firm D call. V dropped 5 bases and J dropped 5 bases, with 16 bases sitting between them. Germline assignment: CDR1 SGHDT and CDR2 YYEEEE. This CDR3 comprises 14 residues.

This rearrangement joins TRBV6-2 or TRBV6-3 to TRBJ1-4; perhaps TRBD1 as D (5 bases). This CDR3 is built from 15 residues. V lost 6 bases to trimming and J lost 0 bases, with 11 bases between them. Germline V gene data show CDR1 as MNHEY and CDR2 as SVGEGT. The CDR3 DNA reads as TGTGCCAGCAGCAGAACAGGAGCAACTAATGAAAAACTGTTTTTT. Encoded protein: CASSRTGATNEKLFF.

This clone was counted a few times. The chain couples TRBV5-1 to TRBJ2-1; 11 nucleotides match TRBD2. This CDR3 comprises 17 residues. Germline-derived CDR1 and CDR2 are SGHRS and YFSETQ. Unmatched junction bases numbered 16, after V lost 3 bases and J lost 11 bases. The chain's CDR3 is CASSSTSGLAASLQQFF. The CDR3, as DNA: TGCGCCAGCAGCTCTACCTCGGGACTAGCGGCCTCCTTGCAGCAGTTCTTC.

The V gene is TRBV3-1 (or the pseudogene TRBV3-2), the J gene TRBJ1-3, with TRBD1 matching 8 bases. This CDR3 comprises 15 residues. Germline trimming cut 4 bases from V and 4 bases from J; bases unmatched to any gene: 6. The V gene's germline CDR1 is LGHDT and CDR2 YNNKEL (reference sequence). The CDR3 nucleotides are TGTGCCAGCAGCCTCCGGACAGGGACGGGAAACACCATATATTTT. As protein: CASSLRTGTGNTIYF.

This clone is medium-sized within its sample. The chain recombines TRBV19 with TRBJ2-7; 8 nucleotides match TRBD2. The germline V gene has CDR1 LNHDA and CDR2 SQIVND (reference sequence). This CDR3 comprises 15 residues. V was clipped by 1 base and J by 2 bases; unmatched bases: 4. The CDR3 nucleotides read TGTGCCAGTAGTATAGCGGGTAGCGGGACCTACGAGCAGTACTTC. Residues: CASSIAGSGTYEQYF.

A word on this clone: The junction departs from the called germline gene at one end, perhaps through a read error. The chain employs TRBV4-1 and TRBJ2-4; TRBD1 might be the D (5 bases). CDR1 and CDR2 (germline): MGHRA, YSYEKL. CDR3 length: 13 residues. CDR3 in amino acids: CASSQSTGFPITW. For the CDR3, the DNA is TGCGCCAGCAGCCAAAGCACAGGCTTCCCTATTACGTGG.